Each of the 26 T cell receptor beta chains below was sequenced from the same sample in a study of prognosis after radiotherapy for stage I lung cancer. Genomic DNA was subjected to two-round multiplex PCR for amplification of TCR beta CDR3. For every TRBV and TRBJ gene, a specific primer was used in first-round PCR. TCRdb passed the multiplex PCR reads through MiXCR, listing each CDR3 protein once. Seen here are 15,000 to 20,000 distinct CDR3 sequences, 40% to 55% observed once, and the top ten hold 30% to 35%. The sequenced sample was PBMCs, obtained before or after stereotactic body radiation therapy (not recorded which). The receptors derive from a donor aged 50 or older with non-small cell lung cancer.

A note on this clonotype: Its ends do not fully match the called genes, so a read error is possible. The CDR3 sequence: CATGDGQGVGYTF. DNA for the CDR3: TGTGCCACCGGTGACGGACAGGGGGTTGGCTACACCTTC. The chain combines TRBV24-1 with TRBJ1-2; 10 bases fit TRBD1. This CDR3 has 13 amino acids. Per the germline V gene, CDR1 is KGHDR and CDR2 is SFDVKD.

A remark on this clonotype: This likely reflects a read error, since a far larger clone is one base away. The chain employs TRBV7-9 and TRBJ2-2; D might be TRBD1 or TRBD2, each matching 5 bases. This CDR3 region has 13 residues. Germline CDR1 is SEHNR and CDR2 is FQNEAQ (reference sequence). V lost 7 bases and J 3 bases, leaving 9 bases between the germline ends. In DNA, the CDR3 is TGTGCCAGCATCTTGGGGGACACCGGGGAGCTGTTTTTT. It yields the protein CASILGDTGELFF.

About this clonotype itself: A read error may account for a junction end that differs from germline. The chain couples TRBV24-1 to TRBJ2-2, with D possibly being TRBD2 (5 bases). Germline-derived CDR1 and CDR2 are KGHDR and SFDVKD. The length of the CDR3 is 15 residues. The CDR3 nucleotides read TGTGCCACCAGTGATTTGCGAGGTTCCACCGGGGAGCTTTTTTTT. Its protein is CATSDLRGSTGELFF.

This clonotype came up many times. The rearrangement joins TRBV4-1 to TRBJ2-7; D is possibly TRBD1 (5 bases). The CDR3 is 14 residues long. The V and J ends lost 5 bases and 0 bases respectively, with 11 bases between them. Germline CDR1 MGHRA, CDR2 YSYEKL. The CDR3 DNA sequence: TGCGCCAGCAGCAAAGGACAAAGCTCCTACGAGCAGTACTTC. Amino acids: CASSKGQSSYEQYF.

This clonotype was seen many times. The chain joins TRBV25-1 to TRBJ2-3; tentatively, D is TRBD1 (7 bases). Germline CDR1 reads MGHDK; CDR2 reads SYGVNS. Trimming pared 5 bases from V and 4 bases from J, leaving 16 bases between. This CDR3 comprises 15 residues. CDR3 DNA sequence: TGTGCCAGCAGTAACCCAGGGGGGCGTGCAGATACGCAGTATTTT. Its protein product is CASSNPGGRADTQYF.

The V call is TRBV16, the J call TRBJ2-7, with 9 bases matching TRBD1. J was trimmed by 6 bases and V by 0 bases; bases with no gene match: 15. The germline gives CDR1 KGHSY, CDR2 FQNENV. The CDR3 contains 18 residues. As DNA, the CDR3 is TGTGCCAGCAGCCAATCGTGGACTGGGACAGGGACCCCCTCCGAGCAGTACTTC. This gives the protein CASSQSWTGTGTPSEQYF.

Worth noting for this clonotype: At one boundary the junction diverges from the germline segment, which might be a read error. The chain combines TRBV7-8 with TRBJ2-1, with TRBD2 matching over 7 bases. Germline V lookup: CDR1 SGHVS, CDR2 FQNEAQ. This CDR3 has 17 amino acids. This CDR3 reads CASSFLTSLGEHNEQLF. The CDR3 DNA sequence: TGTGCCAGCAGCTTTTTGACTAGCCTCGGGGAACACAATGAGCAGCTCTTC.

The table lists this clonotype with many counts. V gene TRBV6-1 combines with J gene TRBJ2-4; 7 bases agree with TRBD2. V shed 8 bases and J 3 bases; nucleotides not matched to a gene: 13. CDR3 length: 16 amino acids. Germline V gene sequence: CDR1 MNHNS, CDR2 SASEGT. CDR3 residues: CASVAGATAGKNIQYF. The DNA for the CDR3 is TGTGCCAGCGTGGCGGGAGCTACGGCGGGCAAAAACATTCAGTACTTC.

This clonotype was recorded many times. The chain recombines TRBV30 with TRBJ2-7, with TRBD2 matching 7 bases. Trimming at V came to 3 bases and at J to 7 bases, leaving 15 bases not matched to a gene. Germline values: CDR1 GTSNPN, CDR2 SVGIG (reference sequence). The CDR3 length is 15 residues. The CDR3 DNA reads TGTGCCTGGAGCTCCCCACGGGGGGACTACGGGGAGCAGTACTTC. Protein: CAWSSPRGDYGEQYF.

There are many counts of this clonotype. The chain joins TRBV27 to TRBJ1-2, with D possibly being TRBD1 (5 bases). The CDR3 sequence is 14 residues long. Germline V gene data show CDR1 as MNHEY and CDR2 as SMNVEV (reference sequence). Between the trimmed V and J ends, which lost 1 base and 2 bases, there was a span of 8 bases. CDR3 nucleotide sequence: TGTGCCAGCAGTTTATTCGGGGGGAACTATGGCTACACCTTC. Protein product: CASSLFGGNYGYTF.

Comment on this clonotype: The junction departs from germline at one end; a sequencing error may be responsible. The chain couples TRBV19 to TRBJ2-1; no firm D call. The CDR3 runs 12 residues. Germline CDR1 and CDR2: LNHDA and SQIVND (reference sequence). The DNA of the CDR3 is TGTGCCAGTAGGTGGTGCTCCAATGATCAGTTCTTC. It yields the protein CASRWCSNDQFF. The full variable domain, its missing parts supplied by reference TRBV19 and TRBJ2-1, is DGGITQSPKYLFRKEGQNVTLSCEQNLNHDAMYWYRQDPGQGLRLIYYSQIVNDFQKGDIAEGYSVSREKKESFPLTVTSAQKNPTAFYLCASRWCSNDQFFGPGTRLTVL.

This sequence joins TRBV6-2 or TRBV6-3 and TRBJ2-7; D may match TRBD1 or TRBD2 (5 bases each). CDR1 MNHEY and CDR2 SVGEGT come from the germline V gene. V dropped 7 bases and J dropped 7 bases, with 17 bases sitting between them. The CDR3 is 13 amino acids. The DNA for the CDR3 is TGTGCCAGCATCAGAGGGGCAGCCATTGAGCAGTACTTC. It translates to CASIRGAAIEQYF.

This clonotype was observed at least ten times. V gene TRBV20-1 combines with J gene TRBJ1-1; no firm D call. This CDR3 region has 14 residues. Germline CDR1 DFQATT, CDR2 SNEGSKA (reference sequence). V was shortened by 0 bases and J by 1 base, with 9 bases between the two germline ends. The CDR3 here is CSARDWKRNTEAFF. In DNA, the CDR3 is TGCAGTGCTAGAGATTGGAAGAGGAACACTGAAGCTTTCTTT.

The CDR3 spells CASNEVGIGGSPLHF. CDR3 DNA sequence: TGTGCCAGCAATGAGGTGGGGATAGGGGGATCACCCCTCCACTTT. J is TRBJ1-6 and V is TRBV2; tentatively, D is TRBD1 (6 bases). V dropped 7 bases and J dropped 10 bases, with 20 bases sitting between them. The CDR3 is 15 residues long. Looked up from germline, CDR1 is SNHLY and CDR2 is FYNNEI.

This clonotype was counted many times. The DNA for the CDR3 is TGCAGCGTTGTTAGTTGGAACGAGCAGTACTTC. It translates to CSVVSWNEQYF. V gene TRBV29-1 combines with J gene TRBJ2-7; D gene uncertain. The CDR3 contains 11 residues. CDR1 and CDR2 from the germline V gene are SQVTM and ANQGSEA. V shed 4 bases and J shed 5 bases, with 9 bases lying between them.

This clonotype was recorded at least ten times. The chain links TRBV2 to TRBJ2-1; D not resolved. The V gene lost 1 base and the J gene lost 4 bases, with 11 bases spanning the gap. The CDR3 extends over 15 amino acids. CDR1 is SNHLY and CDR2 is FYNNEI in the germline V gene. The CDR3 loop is CASSEGFAEYNEQFF. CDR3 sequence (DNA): TGTGCCAGCAGTGAAGGTTTCGCGGAATACAATGAGCAGTTCTTC.

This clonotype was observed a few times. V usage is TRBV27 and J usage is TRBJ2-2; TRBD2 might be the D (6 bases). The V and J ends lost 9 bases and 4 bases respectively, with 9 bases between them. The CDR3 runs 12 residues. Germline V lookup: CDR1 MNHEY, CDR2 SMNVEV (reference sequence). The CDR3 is CASGRPTGELFF. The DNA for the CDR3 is TGTGCCAGTGGGAGGCCCACCGGGGAGCTGTTTTTT.

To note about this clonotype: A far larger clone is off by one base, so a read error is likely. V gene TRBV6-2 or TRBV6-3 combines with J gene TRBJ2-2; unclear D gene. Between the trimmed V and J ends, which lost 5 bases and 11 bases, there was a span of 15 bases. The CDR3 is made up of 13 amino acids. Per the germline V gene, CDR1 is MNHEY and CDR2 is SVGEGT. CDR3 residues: CASSESPKRELFF. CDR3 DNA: TGTGCCAGCAGTGAATCGCCAAAGCGAGAGCTGTTTTTT.

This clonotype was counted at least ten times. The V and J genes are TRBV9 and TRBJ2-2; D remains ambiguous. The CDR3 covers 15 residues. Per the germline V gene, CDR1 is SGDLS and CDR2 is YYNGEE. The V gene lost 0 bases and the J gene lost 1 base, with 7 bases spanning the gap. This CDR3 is CASSVDPGNTGELFF. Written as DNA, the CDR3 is TGTGCCAGCAGCGTAGATCCAGGGAACACCGGGGAGCTGTTTTTT.

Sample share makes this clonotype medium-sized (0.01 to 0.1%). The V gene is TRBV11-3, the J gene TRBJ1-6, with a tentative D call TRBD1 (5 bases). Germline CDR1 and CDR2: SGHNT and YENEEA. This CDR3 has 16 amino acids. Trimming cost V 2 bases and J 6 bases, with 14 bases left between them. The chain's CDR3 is CASSLIPGLGNSPLHF. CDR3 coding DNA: TGTGCCAGCAGCTTAATTCCGGGACTGGGTAATTCACCCCTCCACTTT.

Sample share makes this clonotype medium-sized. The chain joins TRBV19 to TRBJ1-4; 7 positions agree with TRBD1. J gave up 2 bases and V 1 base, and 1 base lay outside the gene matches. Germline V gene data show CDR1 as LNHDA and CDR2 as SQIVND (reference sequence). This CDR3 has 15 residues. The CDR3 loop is CASSIGGGTNEKLFF. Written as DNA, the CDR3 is TGTGCCAGTAGTATAGGAGGGGGCACTAATGAAAAACTGTTTTTT.

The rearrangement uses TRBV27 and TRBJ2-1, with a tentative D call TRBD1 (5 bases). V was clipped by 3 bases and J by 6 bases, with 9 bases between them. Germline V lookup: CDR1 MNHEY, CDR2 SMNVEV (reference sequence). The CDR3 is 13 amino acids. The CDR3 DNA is TGTGCCAGCAGTTTTCGGACACCCAATGAGCAGTTCTTC. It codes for CASSFRTPNEQFF.

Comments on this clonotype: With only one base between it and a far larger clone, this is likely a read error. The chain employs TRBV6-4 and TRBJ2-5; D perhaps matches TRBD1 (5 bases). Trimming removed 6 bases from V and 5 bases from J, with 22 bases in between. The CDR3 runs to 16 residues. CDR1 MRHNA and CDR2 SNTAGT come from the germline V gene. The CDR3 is CASRVDMSIPGETQYF. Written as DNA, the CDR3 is TGTGCCAGCAGGGTGGACATGTCCATCCCCGGGGAGACCCAGTACTTC.

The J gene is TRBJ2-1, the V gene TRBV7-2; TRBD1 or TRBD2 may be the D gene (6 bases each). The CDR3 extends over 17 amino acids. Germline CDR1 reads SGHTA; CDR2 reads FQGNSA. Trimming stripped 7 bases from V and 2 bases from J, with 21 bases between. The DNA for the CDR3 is TGTGCCAGCACCCAAGGGGGGTTAGCGATTACCTACAATGAGCAGTTCTTC. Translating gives CASTQGGLAITYNEQFF.

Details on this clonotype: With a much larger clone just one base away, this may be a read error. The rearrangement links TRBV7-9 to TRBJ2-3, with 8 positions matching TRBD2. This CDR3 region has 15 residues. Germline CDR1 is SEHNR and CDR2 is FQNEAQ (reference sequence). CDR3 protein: CASSSSPAGADTKYF. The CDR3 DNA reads TGTGCCAGCAGCAGTTCCCCAGCGGGGGCAGATACGAAGTATTTT.

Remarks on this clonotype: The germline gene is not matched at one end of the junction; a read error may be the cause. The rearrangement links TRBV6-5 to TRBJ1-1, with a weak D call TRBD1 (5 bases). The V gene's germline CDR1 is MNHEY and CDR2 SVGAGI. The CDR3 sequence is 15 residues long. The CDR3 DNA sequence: TGTGCCAGCAGTTCACGGGGCCTGGGGGTAACTGAATCTTTCTTT. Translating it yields CASSSRGLGVTESFF.